This T cell receptor (beta chain) appears in the sequencing data of a study of a mutant IDH1 vaccine in newly diagnosed glioma. Study details: The treated group averaged 40.4 years old and was roughly 60% male, 37.5% female.

Time point described: week 23, last vaccination. Topical imiquimod was applied with each vaccine dose, which held 300 ug of mutant IDH1 20-mer peptide. The study enrolled donors with new WHO grade 3 or 4 IDH1-mutant, ATRX-lost astrocytomas. Study findings and constraints: Top peripheral T cell clonotype shifts appeared unrelated to pseudoprogression.

A single count supports this clone. Its antigen is unknown. Unmatched junction bases numbered 6, after V lost 6 bases and J lost 0 bases. Germline-derived CDR1 and CDR2 are MDHEN and SYDVKM. The CDR3 sequence is 16 residues long. The method was immunoSEQ multiplex PCR; TCRdb's version includes in-frame clones alone and lacks a portion of them. In the table there are tens of thousands of clones, 80% to 90% of which are singletons. The sequence was obtained from a man under 40 with glioma. Here the sequenced sample was PBMCs, taken from a glioma patient whose treatment included an IDH1 peptide vaccine. The chain uses TRBV28 and TRBJ2-1; 9 nucleotides line up with TRBD1. DNA for the CDR3: TGTGCCAGCAGCCCCGGGACAGGGCTCTCCTACAATGAGCAGTTCTTC. Protein: CASSPGTGLSYNEQFF.